This T cell receptor (beta chain) comes out of a study of T cell clones after liver transplantation. Clones were read by immunoSEQ multiplex PCR, and TCRdb kept only the in-frame ones, dropping some. The sample yields about 11,000 clones, less than 80% seen once. Germline V lookup: CDR1 LNHDA, CDR2 SQIVND (reference sequence). Trimming removed 6 bases at V and 4 bases at J, with 10 bases between. The CDR3 runs 13 residues. Thawed unstimulated PBMCs were FACS-sorted by CD3, CD4 and CD8 into two populations. This specimen consisted of CD4+ T cells from blood, obtained approximately 29 months after liver transplant. This receptor was taken from a human patient who received a liver transplant. Part of the T cells may come from the graft donor. The chain uses TRBV19 and TRBJ1-5; D gene unclear. The CDR3 nucleotides read TGTGCCAGTAGCCGGGCCGCTAATCAGCCCCAGCATTTT. It encodes CASSRAANQPQHF. The variable domain in full, with the rest retrieved from reference TRBV19 and TRBJ1-5, is DGGITQSPKYLFRKEGQNVTLSCEQNLNHDAMYWYRQDPGQGLRLIYYSQIVNDFQKGDIAEGYSVSREKKESFPLTVTSAQKNPTAFYLCASSRAANQPQHFGDGTRLSIL.